The 10 T cell receptor beta chains in this list originate from one sample, sequenced in a study of CD8+ T cells in alopecia areata. cDNA serving as the sequencing template came from extracted, reverse transcribed RNA. Clones were sequenced by immunoSEQ multiplex PCR, and TCRdb holds only the in-frame ones, with some missing. The data hold hundreds of thousands of clones, with roughly 60% observed a single time. Treatment indicated: oral pan-JAK inhibitor, 5-10 mg twice daily. The sample here was CD4+ T cells sorted from blood, taken at week 24, from a patient treated with tofacitinib. The receptors here all came from a human donor with alopecia areata.

This clone was observed a few times. The rearrangement uses TRBV10-3 and TRBJ2-3, with 10 bases fitting TRBD1. The germline V gene encodes CDR1 ENHRY and CDR2 SYGVKD. Unmatched junction bases numbered 4, after V lost 4 bases and J lost 3 bases. The length of the CDR3 is 15 residues. DNA of the CDR3: TGTGCCATCAGTGGGACAGGGGGTGTAACAGATACGCAGTATTTT. Encoded protein: CAISGTGGVTDTQYF.

The chain has TRBV6-6 and TRBJ1-2, with D possibly being TRBD1 (5 bases). The CDR3 length is 16 residues. From germline, CDR1 is MNHNY and CDR2 SVGAGI (reference sequence). Trimming cost V 0 bases and J 4 bases, with 15 bases left between them. The CDR3 sequence: CASSYSIVWGTYGYTF. The CDR3 coding sequence is TGTGCCAGCAGTTACTCGATAGTGTGGGGGACCTATGGCTACACCTTC.

This sequence joins TRBV2 and TRBJ1-1, with D unresolved. Trimming cost V 3 bases and J 1 base, with 12 bases left between them. Germline V gene lookup returns CDR1 SNHLY and CDR2 FYNNEI. The length of the CDR3 is 15 residues. The CDR3 nucleotides read TGTGCCAGCAGTGACGAGGGTGCTACGAACACTGAAGCTTTCTTT. The encoded protein is CASSDEGATNTEAFF.

This chain's CDR3 is CASSLRDQPIGSYNEQFF. In DNA, the CDR3 is TGTGCCAGCAGCTTAAGGGACCAACCCATAGGGTCCTACAATGAGCAGTTCTTC. The V gene is TRBV7-2, the J gene TRBJ2-1; D possibly matches TRBD1 or TRBD2 (5 bases each). Germline values: CDR1 SGHTA, CDR2 FQGNSA. V was cut by 2 bases and J by 1 base, with 18 bases left in between. CDR3 length: 18 residues.

This clone was detected only a few times. This chain connects TRBV4-1 to TRBJ2-5; TRBD2 aligns across 11 bases. There are 19 residues in the CDR3. The J segment lost 2 bases and the V segment lost 0 bases, leaving 11 bases of the junction unmatched. Looked up from germline, CDR1 is MGHRA and CDR2 is YSYEKL. CDR3 amino acids: CASSQDWSASGGLQETQYF. CDR3 DNA sequence: TGCGCCAGCAGCCAAGATTGGTCGGCTAGCGGGGGGCTTCAAGAGACCCAGTACTTC.

The rearrangement links TRBV27 to TRBJ2-3; maybe TRBD2 (6 bases). Germline-derived CDR1 and CDR2 are MNHEY and SMNVEV (reference sequence). Trimming shortened V by 5 bases and J by 2 bases, and 23 bases separated the two germline ends. This CDR3 has 18 residues. Here the CDR3 reads CASSRLLVAGYNTDTQYF. CDR3 DNA: TGTGCCAGCAGTCGCCTCCTTGTCGCGGGGTATAACACAGATACGCAGTATTTT.

V usage is TRBV7-2 and J usage is TRBJ2-1; D gene ambiguous. The V end was cut by 5 bases, the J end by 2 bases, with 10 bases between. The CDR3 length is 14 residues. Germline V gene sequence: CDR1 SGHTA, CDR2 FQGNSA. CDR3 nucleotides: TGTGCCAGCAGCCATGGTACGACCTACAATGAGCAGTTCTTC. Translating it yields CASSHGTTYNEQFF.

V usage is TRBV6-1 and J usage is TRBJ2-1; perhaps TRBD2 as D (5 bases). Looked up from germline, CDR1 is MNHNS and CDR2 is SASEGT. The length of the CDR3 is 13 residues. The V and J ends lost 0 bases and 10 bases respectively, with 10 bases between them. CDR3 region: CASSEAGAEEQFF. In DNA form, the CDR3 reads TGTGCCAGCAGTGAAGCGGGAGCGGAGGAGCAGTTCTTC.

The J gene is TRBJ2-3, the V gene TRBV30; perhaps TRBD2 as D (6 bases). The V gene's germline CDR1 is GTSNPN and CDR2 SVGIG (reference sequence). V shed 2 bases and J shed 5 bases, with 23 bases lying between them. The length of the CDR3 is 17 residues. The CDR3 loop reads CAWSPSAGHPGGDTQYF. The CDR3 DNA sequence: TGTGCCTGGAGTCCTAGCGCCGGACACCCGGGTGGAGATACGCAGTATTTT.

There are a few counts of this clone. The CDR3 spells CSVEAGTGGSNQPQHF. CDR3 coding DNA: TGCAGCGTTGAAGCCGGGACAGGGGGGAGCAATCAGCCCCAGCATTTT. The V call is TRBV29-1, the J call TRBJ1-5, with 11 bases lining up with TRBD1. This CDR3 spans 16 amino acids. Germline-derived CDR1 and CDR2 are SQVTM and ANQGSEA. J gave up 1 base and V 1 base, and 3 bases lay outside the gene matches.